This T cell receptor (beta chain) was recovered during a study of cytomegalovirus exposure and HLA in healthy donors. Remarks on this clone: Its antigen is currently unknown.

Notes on the study in general: For TCR beta chains, V- and J-gene trimming was later linked to a missense DCLRE1C variant.

Likely unrecorded immune exposures existed in these nominally healthy donors. The CDR3 consists of 14 residues. Germline loops: CDR1 SNHLY, CDR2 FYNNEI. With 8 bases removed from V and 0 bases from J, the gap between germline ends came to 8 bases. PCR used 60 Vbeta primers and 13 Jbeta primers. Generated by immunoSEQ multiplex PCR, the TCRdb table keeps only in-frame clones and is missing some. The sample carries approximately 200,000 clones, 70% to 80% recorded once. V usage is TRBV2 and J usage is TRBJ1-6; D gene unclear. Material for sequencing was PBMCs. The source is a woman in her thirties in good health and CMV-seropositive. The CDR3 bases are TGTGCCAGCGGTTCGGGCTCCTATAATTCACCCCTCCACTTT. This sequence encodes CASGSGSYNSPLHF.